This T cell receptor (beta chain) was recovered during a study of OX40 agonist ivuxolimab in advanced cancers. The overall study: Hepatocellular carcinoma, melanoma, renal cell or head and neck cancer affected the dose-escalation patients. Points from the study as a whole: The authors also found low normalized T-cell clonal expansion in some nonresponders. At doses 0.1 to 3.0 mg/kg, CD4+ and CD8+ clones expanded.

The CDR3 has 13 residues. V lost 0 bases, J lost 15 bases, and 15 bases lay in between. Germline V CDR1 and CDR2: SNHLY, FYNNEI. Note on this clone: Its antigen is still unknown.

Generated by immunoSEQ multiplex PCR, the TCRdb table keeps only in-frame clones and is missing some. The repertoire holds 100,000 to 150,000 clones, 92% seen once, with 0.65% to 0.9% in the top ten. The V gene is TRBV2, the J gene TRBJ2-1; D is undetermined. This sequence originates from an adult with an advanced solid tumor such as melanoma, head and neck, liver or kidney cancer. Sequenced here: CD4+ or CD8+ T cells sorted from blood, sampled in a trial of the OX40 agonist ivuxolimab. CDR3 protein: CASSEAADLIGFF. The CDR3 coding sequence is TGTGCCAGCAGTGAAGCCGCGGATTTGATCGGGTTCTTC.